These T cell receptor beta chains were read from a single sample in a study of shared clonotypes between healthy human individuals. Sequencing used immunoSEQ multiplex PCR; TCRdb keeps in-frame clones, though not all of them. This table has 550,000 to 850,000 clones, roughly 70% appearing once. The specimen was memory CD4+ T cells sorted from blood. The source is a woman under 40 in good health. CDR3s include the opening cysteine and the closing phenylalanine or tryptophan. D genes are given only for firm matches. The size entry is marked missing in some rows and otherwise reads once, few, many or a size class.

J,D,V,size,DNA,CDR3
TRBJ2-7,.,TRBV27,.,TGTGCCAGCAGTTTGAATAGGGAACTATATTCCTACGAGCAGTACTTC,CASSLNRELYSYEQYF
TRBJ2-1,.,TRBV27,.,TGTGCCAGCAGTCCCCTTGACCGATACAATGAGCAGTTCTTC,CASSPLDRYNEQFF
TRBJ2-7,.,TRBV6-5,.,TGTGCCAGCAGTTACTCGCAGGGTCTAGCCTACGAGCAGTACTTC,CASSYSQGLAYEQYF
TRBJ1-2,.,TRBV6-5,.,TGTGCCATCAGTGAGTCCGGGGACTATGGCTACACCTTC,CAISESGDYGYTF
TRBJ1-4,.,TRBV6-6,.,TGTGCCAGCAGTTACTCGACAGGCCTTAATGAAAAACTGTTTTTT,CASSYSTGLNEKLFF
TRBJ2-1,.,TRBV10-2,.,TGCGCCAGCAGTGATTATGCTAGCTCGGGGGCAAATGAGCAGTTCTTC,CASSDYASSGANEQFF
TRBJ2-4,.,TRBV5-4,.,TGTGCCAGCAGCTGGGGCATAGAAGGCATTCAGTACTTC,CASSWGIEGIQYF
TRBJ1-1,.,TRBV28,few,TGTGCCAGCAGTTCCCCCGTATCGGCTGAAGCTTTCTTT,CASSSPVSAEAFF
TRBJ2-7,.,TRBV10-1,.,TGCGCCAGCAGCGAGACCGGAGGGCGCTCCTACGAGCAGTACTTC,CASSETGGRSYEQYF
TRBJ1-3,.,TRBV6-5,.,TGTGCCAGCAGTTACCACCCGACAGACTCTGGAAACACCATATATTTT,CASSYHPTDSGNTIYF
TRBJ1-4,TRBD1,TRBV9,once,TGTGCCAGCAGCGTAGAGGGGGCGCGGCGAGAAAAACTGTTTTTT,CASSVEGARREKLFF
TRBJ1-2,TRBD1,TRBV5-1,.,TGCGCCAGCAGCTTGGCCGACAGGGCCTATGGCTACACCTTC,CASSLADRAYGYTF
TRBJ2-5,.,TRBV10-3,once,TGTGCCATCAGTGAGAGGTGGGTCTCTGGGGAAGAGACCCAGTACTTC,CAISERWVSGEETQYF
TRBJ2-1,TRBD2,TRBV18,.,TGTGCCAGCTCACCCGGGACTATCGGTGAGCAGTTCTTC,CASSPGTIGEQFF
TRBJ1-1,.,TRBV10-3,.,TGTGCCATACGGGGTTTGAACACTGAAGCTTTCTTT,CAIRGLNTEAFF
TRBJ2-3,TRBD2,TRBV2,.,TGTGCCAGCAGTCTAGCGGGATGGACAGATACGCAGTATTTT,CASSLAGWTDTQYF
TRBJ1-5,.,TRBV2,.,TGTGCCAGCAGTGGAATCGTCGGGAATCAGCCCCAGCATTTT,CASSGIVGNQPQHF
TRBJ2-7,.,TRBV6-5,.,TGTGCCAGCAGCCGAGAGGGGGTCGAGCAGTACTTC,CASSREGVEQYF
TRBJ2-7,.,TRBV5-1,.,TGCGCCAGCAGCCCCTGGGGCCCTAGGGAGCAGTACTTC,CASSPWGPREQYF
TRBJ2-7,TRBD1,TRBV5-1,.,TGCGCCAGCAGCTTGGTGGGACAGGGGGCTGGGGAGCAGTACTTC,CASSLVGQGAGEQYF
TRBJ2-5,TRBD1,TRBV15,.,TGTGCCACCAGCAGAGAAGGGACAGGGGGACACGAGACCCAGTACTTC,CATSREGTGGHETQYF
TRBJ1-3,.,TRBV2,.,TGTGCCAGCAGCTCAGGGTTGGGTGGAAACACCATATATTTT,CASSSGLGGNTIYF
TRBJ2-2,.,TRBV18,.,TGTGCCAGCTCACGCGGGGAGCTGGCCGGGGAGCTGTTTTTT,CASSRGELAGELFF
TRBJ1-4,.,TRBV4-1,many,TGCGCCAGCAGCCAAGACGACCAGGGAAGATTTGAAAAACTGTTTTTT,CASSQDDQGRFEKLFF
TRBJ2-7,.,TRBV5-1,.,TGCGCCAGCAGCTTGGCAGGGCAGGCCGCCGAGCAGTACTTC,CASSLAGQAAEQYF
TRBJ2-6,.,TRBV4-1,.,TGCGCCCGCGTGCGAGTAACGTGGGGCTCTGGGGCCAACGTCCTGACTTTC,CARVRVTWGSGANVLTF
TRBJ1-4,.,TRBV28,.,TGTGCCAGCAGCCTTCACCCGTCAACCGGGGGACATGAAAAACTGTTTTTT,CASSLHPSTGGHEKLFF
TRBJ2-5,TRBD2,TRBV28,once,TGTGCCAGCAGTTTTGCGGGAGGGGAGACCCAGTACTTC,CASSFAGGETQYF
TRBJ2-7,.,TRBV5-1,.,TGCGCCAGCAGCCTTTTACCCCCCGCGGGGGCCGGCCCCATATACGAGCAGTACTTC,CASSLLPPAGAGPIYEQYF
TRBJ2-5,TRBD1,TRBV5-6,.,TGTGCCAGCAGCTTGGGGACAGGGTATGAGACCCAGTACTTC,CASSLGTGYETQYF
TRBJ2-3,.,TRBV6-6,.,TGTGCCAGCAGTTACTTGGATACGCAGTATTTT,CASSYLDTQYF
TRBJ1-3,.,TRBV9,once,TGTGCCAGCAGCACCAGGGGATTTGGAAACACCATATATTTT,CASSTRGFGNTIYF